These 21 T cell receptor beta chains share one sample of origin, sequenced in a study of blood T cell repertoires in COVID-19. Sequenced by immunoSEQ multiplex PCR; TCRdb stores in-frame clones only, minus some. The sample lists around 72,000 clones; 82% were seen once. What was sequenced was peripheral blood. These receptors all stem from a human donor in a cohort sampled during active COVID-19.

V and J are TRBV14 and TRBJ2-7, with 7 bases matching TRBD1. V dropped 4 bases and J dropped 3; count of bases not matched to a gene: 3. This CDR3 has 13 residues. The germline gives CDR1 SGHDN, CDR2 FVKESK. Here the CDR3 DNA reads TGTGCCAGCAGCCTGGACAGGCTCTACGAGCAGTACTTC. Translating gives CASSLDRLYEQYF.

The V gene is TRBV18, the J gene TRBJ1-3; no clear D. The CDR3 is 14 residues long. The V gene lost 3 bases and the J gene lost 0 bases, with 6 bases spanning the gap. Germline assignment: CDR1 KGHSH and CDR2 LQKENI. CDR3 sequence (DNA): TGTGCCAGCTCACCTGACATCTCTGGAAACACCATATATTTT. This sequence encodes CASSPDISGNTIYF.

The V and J genes are TRBV5-6 and TRBJ2-1; 7 nucleotides align to TRBD1. Germline CDR1 and CDR2: SGHDT and YYEEEE. The CDR3 is 12 residues long. Trimming removed 5 bases from V and 9 bases from J; junction bases left unmatched: 5. CDR3 nucleotides: TGTGCCAGCAGGAACAGGGGCACTGAGCAGTTCTTC. Encoded protein: CASRNRGTEQFF.

This rearrangement joins TRBV30 to TRBJ2-1, with 10 bases that match TRBD2. After removal of 7 bases from V and 13 bases from J, the junction contained 7 bases not matched to a gene. The CDR3 is 11 residues long. CDR1 and CDR2 from the germline V gene are GTSNPN and SVGIG (reference sequence). The DNA of the CDR3 is TGTGCCTTTCCTCAGCGGGGGGGACAGTTCTTC. Its translation is CAFPQRGGQFF.

The chain is built from TRBV18 and TRBJ1-1, with a tentative D call TRBD1 (5 bases). Germline V gives CDR1 KGHSH, CDR2 LQKENI. The CDR3 is made up of 14 amino acids. Between the trimmed V and J ends, which lost 4 bases and 2 bases, there was a span of 11 bases. The CDR3 region is CASSLLQENTEAFF. CDR3 DNA: TGTGCCAGCTCACTATTACAGGAAAACACTGAAGCTTTCTTT.

This clone was counted a few times. The V gene is TRBV30, the J gene TRBJ2-7, with a tentative D call TRBD1 (7 bases). Looked up from germline, CDR1 is GTSNPN and CDR2 is SVGIG (reference sequence). The CDR3 spans 11 residues. The V end lost 3 bases, the J end lost 9 bases, and 12 bases lay between the germline ends. The CDR3 DNA is TGTGCCTGGAGGTACCAGGGGGGGCAGTACTTC. Protein: CAWRYQGGQYF. The full variable domain, its missing parts supplied by reference TRBV30 and TRBJ2-7, is SQTIHQWPATLVQPVGSPLSLECTVEGTSNPNLYWYRQAAGRGLQLLFYSVGIGQISSEVPQNLSASRPQDRQFILSSKKLLLSDSGFYLCAWRYQGGQYFGPGTRLTVT.

J is TRBJ1-2 and V is TRBV7-2; a possible D gene is TRBD1 (5 bases). V was cut by 2 bases and J by 2 bases, with 9 bases left in between. Germline CDR1 SGHTA, CDR2 FQGNSA. The CDR3 runs 14 residues. CDR3: CASSLRQTNYGYTF. CDR3 DNA sequence: TGTGCCAGCAGCTTAAGACAGACCAACTATGGCTACACCTTC.

V usage is TRBV6-6 and J usage is TRBJ1-5; TRBD1 matches at 10 bases. With V trimmed by 6 bases and J by 6 bases, 5 bases remained unmatched. This CDR3 comprises 14 residues. Germline loops: CDR1 MNHNY, CDR2 SVGAGI (reference sequence). CDR3 sequence reads: CASRKTGGGQPQHF. CDR3 bases: TGTGCCAGCAGGAAGACAGGGGGCGGTCAGCCCCAGCATTTT.

V is TRBV30 and J is TRBJ2-1; TRBD2 matches 8 bases. The CDR3 extends over 12 amino acids. The germline V gene encodes CDR1 GTSNPN and CDR2 SVGIG (reference sequence). Trimming at V came to 6 bases and at J to 9 bases, leaving 7 bases not matched to a gene. CDR3 loop: CACHGGASEQFF. The CDR3 DNA follows: TGTGCCTGCCACGGGGGGGCTAGTGAGCAGTTCTTC.

The rearrangement uses TRBV6-1 and TRBJ2-7; the D is unclear. The CDR3 totals 15 residues. V dropped 3 bases and J dropped 3 bases, with 15 bases sitting between them. Germline V gene sequence: CDR1 MNHNS, CDR2 SASEGT. In DNA form, the CDR3 reads TGTGCCAGCAGTGAGGGTGTGAACAGCTTCTACGAGCAGTACTTC. This translates into CASSEGVNSFYEQYF.

This clone has only one observation. The chain carries TRBV4-2 and TRBJ2-7, with a tentative D call TRBD2 (6 bases). The CDR3 is 15 amino acids. Per germline, CDR1 LGHNA and CDR2 YNFKEQ. V was trimmed by 4 bases and J by 2 bases, leaving 15 bases between them. The CDR3 region has the DNA TGTGCCAGCAGCCGACTTGGCGGGGAGACCTACGAGCAGTACTTC. It specifies CASSRLGGETYEQYF.

To note about this clone: Other DNA sequences within the sample encode an identical CDR3. V usage is TRBV3-1 (or the pseudogene TRBV3-2) and J usage is TRBJ1-3; 8 bases align to TRBD1. The CDR3 sequence is 14 residues long. CDR1 and CDR2 from the germline V gene are LGHDT and YNNKEL (reference sequence). J lost 4 bases, V lost 4 bases, and 3 bases had no gene match. DNA for the CDR3: TGTGCCAGCAGCCCGGACAGGGTGGGAAACACCATATATTTT. This sequence encodes CASSPDRVGNTIYF.

The V gene is TRBV9, the J gene TRBJ2-7; D remains unclear. Germline loops: CDR1 SGDLS, CDR2 YYNGEE. The CDR3 runs to 14 residues. Trimming removed 0 bases at V and 0 bases at J, with 7 bases between. The CDR3 reads CASSVGVGSYEQYF. CDR3 in DNA: TGTGCCAGCAGCGTAGGCGTCGGCTCCTACGAGCAGTACTTC.

The chain combines TRBV5-4 with TRBJ2-7; TRBD1 matches at 10 bases. The CDR3 loop spans 15 amino acids. V gave up 0 bases and J gave up 0 bases; unmatched junction bases: 0. The germline gives CDR1 SGHNT, CDR2 YYREEE (reference sequence). CDR3 nucleotides: TGTGCCAGCAGCTTGGGGACAGGGGGCTCCTACGAGCAGTACTTC. This encodes CASSLGTGGSYEQYF.

CDR3 in amino acids: CASSDSAGGPDTQYF. CDR3 sequence (DNA): TGTGCCAGCAGTGACTCAGCGGGGGGGCCAGATACGCAGTATTTT. J is TRBJ2-3 and V is TRBV6-4; 10 bases align to TRBD2. The trim removed 0 bases at V and 4 bases at J, leaving 1 base unmatched. The length of the CDR3 is 15 residues. Germline V gene data show CDR1 as MRHNA and CDR2 as SNTAGT.

This clone was picked up a small number of times. The CDR3 DNA is TGTGCCTGGAGTGCGGGGGGGCTTCCCGGCTCCTACGAGCAGTACTTC. It is translated as CAWSAGGLPGSYEQYF. The chain combines TRBV30 with TRBJ2-7, with 8 positions matching TRBD2. Per the germline V gene, CDR1 is GTSNPN and CDR2 is SVGIG (reference sequence). This CDR3 is built from 16 residues. The trim removed 1 base at V and 0 bases at J, leaving 8 bases unmatched. The full variable domain, in which reference TRBV30 and TRBJ2-7 provide the parts outside the CDR3, is SQTIHQWPATLVQPVGSPLSLECTVEGTSNPNLYWYRQAAGRGLQLLFYSVGIGQISSEVPQNLSASRPQDRQFILSSKKLLLSDSGFYLCAWSAGGLPGSYEQYFGPGTRLTVT.

This clone was picked up one time. V gene TRBV2 combines with J gene TRBJ2-7; TRBD2 might be the D (6 bases). The CDR3 length is 14 residues. Germline CDR1 reads SNHLY; CDR2 reads FYNNEI. V was cut by 2 bases and J by 2 bases, with 10 bases left in between. The CDR3 protein is CASSELRGPYEQYF. CDR3 DNA: TGTGCCAGCAGTGAATTGCGGGGTCCCTACGAGCAGTACTTC.

V is TRBV15 and J is TRBJ1-1; no clear D gene. This CDR3 spans 13 amino acids. The germline CDR1 and CDR2 sequences are LNHNV and YYDKDF (reference sequence). The V and J ends lost 8 bases and 1 base respectively, with 11 bases between them. CDR3: CATQLVRNTEAFF. CDR3 coding DNA: TGTGCCACCCAATTGGTGAGGAACACTGAAGCTTTCTTT.

The V and J genes are TRBV2 and TRBJ2-7; TRBD1 matches 7 bases. The CDR3 length is 14 residues. The junction had 11 bases not matched to a gene; V was cut back by 5 bases and J by 7 bases. Germline V lookup: CDR1 SNHLY, CDR2 FYNNEI. CDR3 bases: TGTGCCAGCAGTTTTTCTGGACAGGACGGGGAGCAGTACTTC. Residues: CASSFSGQDGEQYF.

Only one count was recorded for this clone. The chain recombines TRBV12-3 or TRBV12-4 with TRBJ2-7; D not certain. The V end was cut by 3 bases, the J end by 4 bases, with 7 bases between. The CDR3 totals 12 residues. CDR3 residues: CASSFLKYEQYF. CDR3 bases: TGTGCCAGCAGTTTCCTAAAATACGAGCAGTACTTC.

The rearrangement links TRBV25-1 to TRBJ2-2; 10 bases match TRBD1. Germline CDR1 and CDR2: MGHDK and SYGVNS. The CDR3 covers 17 residues. Trimming cost V 2 bases and J 5 bases; bases outside gene matches: 8. This CDR3 reads CASSEAGKGQGTGELFF. CDR3 nucleotides: TGTGCCAGCAGTGAAGCTGGAAAGGGACAGGGGACCGGGGAGCTGTTTTTT.